This TCR beta chain was sequenced in a study of cytotoxic CD8 clonotypes in ibrutinib-treated CLL (dated by TCRdb to the early 2020s). In the study overall: The cohort had eleven to twelve relapsed/refractory and 15 treatment-naive patients; 17 to 18 were IGHV unmutated. Responses were partial in approximately 24 patients and complete in 2; after median about 70 months follow-up, roughly 15 stayed in remission and about twelve progressed. The response samples were drawn at a median of approximately 12 months into treatment, with a range of roughly 6 to 40 months. On average, each sample had 255,043 productive templates and tens of thousands of productive rearrangements. Of the 85 to 90 participants in the trial, about 25 had longitudinal samples available. Cryopreserved peripheral blood mononuclear cells were collected before treatment, at response, and at either disease progression or sustained remission. Every sample from remission and from progressive disease was obtained while the patients were still on ibrutinib.

Each clonotype received, on average, around 10x coverage in deep resolution sequencing performed on a MiSeq, where the target depth lay between 1 in 1 million and 1 in 200,000 T cells. TCR beta libraries were generated with the immunoSEQ hsTCRB Kit. For the original study's pipeline: The data were analyzed with ImmunoSEQ Analyzer and ImmunoSEQ Data Assistant, and V, D and J gene assignments followed IMGT definitions. Clonality was computed as one minus normalized Shannon entropy of productive rearrangement frequencies, ranging from 0 to 1. Only overrepresented clonotypes making up at least 0.05% of the repertoire of each patient were included in the public clonotype analysis. Approximately 12 age-matched healthy donor repertoires from immuneACCESS were used as controls for clonality. TCRdb obtained this table from immuneACCESS and retained in-frame rearrangements with V and J assigned. These tables miss some clones; where compared with another copy, unresolved V genes account for less than half of the shortfall, and the remainder is unexplained. V, J and clone size were drawn from that table, and D and trimming were deduced from the DNA. This sample comprises roughly 150,000 clones, 81% of them detected only once. Clones ranked in the top ten supply over 2% of the sample.

A word on this clone: Its antigen has not been determined. Base qualities were left out, and no much larger clone turns up one base away.

What the study reported, not specific to this receptor: Clonality rose at ibrutinib response, remained stable during sustained remission, and dropped back toward baseline at progression. Sampling times were not matched between patients in sustained remission and patients whose disease was progressing, and lymph node repertoires were not examined. Public clonotypes were found to be uncommon and were observed to contract or remain stable during treatment; the increase in clonality was shown to reflect expansion of private clonotypes at ibrutinib response. At baseline, clonality was higher than in age-matched healthy donors and showed a strong correlation with circulating CD8+ T-cell counts.

The CDR3 starts with the cysteine, ends with the phenylalanine, and has 15 residues. The DNA shown is the 45-base CDR3, in frame from base 1. Per the germline V gene, SGHTS is the CDR1 and YDEGEE is the CDR2. The V end loses 4 bases and the J end loses 1 base, and a stretch of 15 bases separates them. In light of the paper, this sample's time point label describes: about a year on ibrutinib. About 2 micrograms of genomic DNA were extracted from cryopreserved PBMCs for TCR beta library preparation. Longitudinal blood samples from CLL patients on ibrutinib monotherapy were analyzed using high-throughput TCR beta sequencing. The patients took part in an open-label, single-center phase 2 trial of ibrutinib monotherapy.

Here the sequenced sample was PBMCs, taken after 12 months of ibrutinib treatment. The chain joins TRBV5-8 to TRBJ2-7; the D element might be TRBD1 or TRBD2, as each aligns at 5 bases. The clonotype originates from a human donor with chronic lymphocytic leukemia. CDR3 loop: CASSPGDGNSYEQYF. The nucleotides read TGTGCCAGCAGCCCCGGGGACGGAAATTCCTACGAGCAGTACTTC.